One sample yielded the 31 T cell receptor beta chains listed below, sequenced in a study of blood T cells in healthy people across ages. It was with a sample-barcoded 5' primer and a J-beta primer mix that a second PCR of roughly 7 to 11 cycles was run. Via MiXCR, TCRdb re-called the 5' RACE reads, giving one row per CDR3 protein. In the table there are fewer than 800,000 distinct CDR3 sequences, around 25% of which are singletons. These data also featured in a second study, about T cells of mothers and their children.

The specimen was blood. The receptors come from a boy younger than 18 in good health.

This chain uses TRBV7-8 with TRBJ2-1, with TRBD1 identical over 8 bases. Germline assignment: CDR1 SGHVS and CDR2 FQNEAQ. CDR3 length equals 17 residues. The V and J ends lost 6 bases and 6 bases, in that order; junction bases with no gene match: 16. CDR3 sequence: CASSKTGGGIDTNEQFF. The CDR3 nucleotides read TGTGCCAGCAGTAAAACAGGGGGAGGCATTGATACCAATGAGCAGTTCTTC. The full variable domain, completed using reference TRBV7-8 and TRBJ2-1, is GAGVSQSPRYKVAKRGQDVALRCDPISGHVSLFWYQQALGQGPEFLTYFQNEAQLDKSGLPSDRFFAERPEGSVSTLKIQRTQQEDSAVYLCASSKTGGGIDTNEQFFGPGTRLTVL.

This clonotype was seen a few times. The rearrangement joins TRBV6-5 to TRBJ2-7; 9 bases fit TRBD2. With the DNA end fitting TRBJ2-5 better, the J assignment may be wrong. Germline values: CDR1 MNHEY, CDR2 SVGAGI. The CDR3 is 15 residues long. The CDR3 loop reads CASSYGLAGRETQYF. The CDR3, as DNA: TGTGCCAGCAGTTACGGGCTAGCGGGGCGCGAGACCCAGTACTTC.

This clonotype was counted ten times or more. The chain links TRBV12-3 or TRBV12-4 to TRBJ2-1; 8 bases agree with TRBD1. V was pared by 6 bases and J by 4 bases, with 5 bases of the junction left unmatched. CDR3 length: 14 residues. CDR3 nucleotides: TGTGCCAGCAGCCCACGGACAGGGTACAATGAGCAGTTCTTC. Its protein product is CASSPRTGYNEQFF.

This clonotype came up a few times. J is TRBJ2-5 and V is TRBV4-1; TRBD2 matches 10 bases. The DNA end favors TRBJ2-7, so the J call may be wrong. The CDR3 has 15 residues. The V gene's germline CDR1 is MGHRA and CDR2 YSYEKL. CDR3 nucleotides: TGCGCCAGCAGCCAACAGTCTAGCGGGAGCTACGAGCAGTACTTC. Translating it yields CASSQQSSGSYEQYF.

The chain recombines TRBV20-1 with TRBJ2-3; 10 bases map to TRBD2. The CDR3 loop spans 14 amino acids. Germline V lookup: CDR1 DFQATT, CDR2 SNEGSKA (reference sequence). Germline trimming cut 3 bases from V and 5 bases from J; bases unmatched to any gene: 5. For the CDR3, the DNA is TGCAGTGCTAGGGCGGCTAGCGGGAGAGATACGCAGTATTTT. This encodes CSARAASGRDTQYF.

V is TRBV20-1 and J is TRBJ1-2; TRBD1 agrees at 7 bases. The V and J ends lost 1 base and 3 bases, in that order; junction bases with no gene match: 5. Germline CDR1 and CDR2: DFQATT and SNEGSKA (reference sequence). The CDR3 covers 14 residues. This CDR3 reads CSARVAGGHYGYTF. DNA of the CDR3: TGCAGTGCTAGAGTCGCAGGGGGACACTATGGCTACACCTTC.

In nucleotides, the CDR3 is TGCGCCAGCAGCTTGGCGCAGGGGGCGCAGAATTCACCCCTCCACTTT. It specifies CASSLAQGAQNSPLHF. The chain links TRBV5-1 to TRBJ1-6, with TRBD1 matching over 8 bases. The CDR3 has 16 residues. Unmatched junction bases numbered 6, after V lost 0 bases and J lost 7 bases. Germline-derived CDR1 and CDR2 are SGHRS and YFSETQ.

The genes are TRBV12-3 or TRBV12-4 and TRBJ2-3, with D unresolved. This CDR3 has 14 residues. Trimming cost V 3 bases and J 4 bases, with 11 bases left between them. The DNA for the CDR3 is TGTGCCAGCAGTTTTCCTACCCCGGCAGATACGCAGTATTTT. This sequence encodes CASSFPTPADTQYF.

The chain combines TRBV6-2 or TRBV6-3 with TRBJ1-1; D is unresolved. With 7 bases removed from V and 3 bases from J, the gap between germline ends came to 15 bases. CDR1 and CDR2 (germline): MNHEY, SVGEGT. The CDR3 covers 14 residues. CDR3 sequence: CASTPTVRDTEAFF. The CDR3 DNA reads TGTGCCAGCACTCCTACGGTCCGCGACACTGAAGCTTTCTTT.

This clonotype was found a few times. The CDR3 nucleotides are TGTGCCAGCAACATACAGGGGGCTAGCACTGAAGCTTTCTTT. Protein: CASNIQGASTEAFF. The chain employs TRBV12-3 or TRBV12-4 and TRBJ1-1; 9 bases agree with TRBD1. V lost 7 bases and J lost 4; bases outside the gene matches: 7. The CDR3 contains 14 residues.

This chain links TRBV12-3 or TRBV12-4 with TRBJ1-2, with D unclear. The CDR3 covers 13 residues. V shed 4 bases and J shed 0 bases, with 6 bases lying between them. The CDR3 here is CASSSEANYGYTF. CDR3 nucleotides: TGTGCCAGCAGTTCGGAGGCTAACTATGGCTACACCTTC.

This clonotype was observed a handful of times. V usage is TRBV9 and J usage is TRBJ2-5; 7 nucleotides agree with TRBD1. Judging by the DNA end, TRBJ2-1 fits better; the J call may be wrong. This CDR3 has 15 amino acids. Germline V gives CDR1 SGDLS, CDR2 YYNGEE. The CDR3 sequence is CASSNSQGFYNEQFF. The CDR3 coding sequence is TGTGCCAGCAGCAACTCACAGGGGTTTTACAATGAGCAGTTCTTC.

This clonotype was detected only a few times. The rearrangement links TRBV9 to TRBJ2-1; 9 nucleotides align to TRBD2. Germline CDR1 and CDR2: SGDLS and YYNGEE. The CDR3 runs to 15 residues. V trimming: 4 bases; J trimming: 7 bases; junction bases outside the gene matches: 9. CDR3 loop: CASSPHSGSKNEQFF. The DNA of the CDR3 is TGTGCCAGCAGCCCCCATAGCGGGAGCAAGAATGAGCAGTTCTTC.

V gene TRBV6-1 combines with J gene TRBJ2-7; the D is unclear. The CDR3 covers 16 residues. CDR1 is MNHNS and CDR2 is SASEGT in the germline V gene. V was clipped by 5 bases and J by 3 bases, with 20 bases between them. DNA for the CDR3: TGTGCCAGCAGTCGATCTACCAAAAGCCTAGACTACGAGCAGTACTTC. Translating gives CASSRSTKSLDYEQYF.

The J gene is TRBJ2-3, the V gene TRBV7-9; 10 nucleotides match TRBD2. The ends lost 5 bases at V and 5 bases at J; junction bases unmatched: 13. This CDR3 is built from 17 residues. The germline V gene has CDR1 SEHNR and CDR2 FQNEAQ (reference sequence). CDR3 in amino acids: CASSQRESGRARDTQYF. DNA for the CDR3: TGTGCCAGCAGCCAGAGAGAAAGCGGGAGGGCCAGAGATACGCAGTATTTT.

This clonotype was found a few times. The rearrangement uses TRBV6-5 and TRBJ1-1; TRBD1 matches at 8 bases. The CDR3 covers 15 residues. Unmatched junction bases numbered 11, after V lost 8 bases and J lost 3 bases. Germline V CDR1 and CDR2: MNHEY, SVGAGI. CDR3 DNA sequence: TGTGCCAGCCCAAGAGGCAGGGGGCGAGACACTGAAGCTTTCTTT. Protein sequence: CASPRGRGRDTEAFF.

CDR3 amino acids: CASSLLGQGRDEQYF. Written as DNA, the CDR3 is TGTGCCAGCAGTTTATTGGGTCAGGGGAGAGACGAGCAGTACTTC. The V call is TRBV28, the J call TRBJ2-7, with D possibly being TRBD1 (6 bases). CDR1 is MDHEN, CDR2 SYDVKM, per germline. This CDR3 has 15 amino acids. V was shortened by 1 base and J by 5 bases, with 15 bases between the two germline ends. Complete variable domain (other parts from reference TRBV28 and TRBJ2-7): DVKVTQSSRYLVKRTGEKVFLECVQDMDHENMFWYRQDPGLGLRLIYFSYDVKMKEKGDIPEGYSVSREKKERFSLILESASTNQTSMYLCASSLLGQGRDEQYFGPGTRLTVT.

This clonotype has a handful of counts. This rearrangement joins TRBV5-1 to TRBJ2-5; TRBD1 agrees at 7 bases. Germline CDR1 reads SGHRS; CDR2 reads YFSETQ. This CDR3 region has 12 residues. V lost 7 bases, J lost 2 bases, and 2 bases stayed unmatched. The CDR3 reads CASRQGQETQYF. Here the CDR3 DNA reads TGCGCCAGCCGACAGGGACAAGAGACCCAGTACTTC.

The gene calls are TRBV5-1 and TRBJ1-3, with D unresolved. The CDR3 is 17 residues long. Germline loops: CDR1 SGHRS, CDR2 YFSETQ. V was shortened by 4 bases and J by 2 bases, with 19 bases between the two germline ends. For the CDR3, the DNA is TGCGCCAGCAGCCAAAATCCTGGACGGGGAACTGGAAACACCATATATTTT. Its translation: CASSQNPGRGTGNTIYF.

The J gene is TRBJ1-5, the V gene TRBV7-9; D is ambiguous. Germline V gene sequence: CDR1 SEHNR, CDR2 FQNEAQ (reference sequence). Trimming removed 6 bases at V and 2 bases at J, with 8 bases between. The CDR3 contains 13 residues. The DNA of the CDR3 is TGTGCCAGCAGAGCCGGGGGCAATCAGCCCCAGCATTTT. Amino acids: CASRAGGNQPQHF.

This clonotype was counted only a few times. The V call is TRBV6-1, the J call TRBJ2-6; TRBD2 is a possible D gene (6 bases). V was pared by 5 bases and J by 7 bases, with 21 bases between. Germline values: CDR1 MNHNS, CDR2 SASEGT. This CDR3 is 17 amino acids long. The CDR3 DNA reads TGTGCCAGCAGTCTTAAGGGGACTTCGGTTCGAGCCAACGTCCTGACTTTC. This sequence encodes CASSLKGTSVRANVLTF.

This clonotype was seen more than once but under ten times. The chain uses TRBV7-8 and TRBJ2-7; 10 bases fit TRBD1. Germline V gene sequence: CDR1 SGHVS, CDR2 FQNEAQ. J gave up 6 bases and V 1 base, and 6 bases lay outside the gene matches. The CDR3 has 15 residues. In DNA, the CDR3 is TGTGCCAGCAGCTTAGAATTGGGACAGGGGTTCGAGCAGTACTTC. It yields the protein CASSLELGQGFEQYF.

The chain is built from TRBV29-1 and TRBJ2-1; D remains unclear. The CDR3 runs to 13 residues. The germline gives CDR1 SQVTM, CDR2 ANQGSEA. V was shortened by 6 bases and J by 0 bases, with 9 bases between the two germline ends. The CDR3 spells CSVPQSSYNEQFF. The CDR3 nucleotides are TGCAGCGTGCCGCAAAGCTCCTACAATGAGCAGTTCTTC.

The V call is TRBV6-1, the J call TRBJ2-7; 7 bases match TRBD2. The J call may be faulty, since TRBJ2-1 better matches the DNA end. This CDR3 has 13 amino acids. The germline gives CDR1 MNHNS, CDR2 SASEGT. The CDR3 bases are TGTGCCAGCCGGGAGGTGGCGGACAATGAGCAGTTCTTC. This codes for CASREVADNEQFF.

This clonotype has only a few counts. The V call is TRBV14, the J call TRBJ1-1; D gene ambiguous. Germline assignment: CDR1 SGHDN and CDR2 FVKESK. The CDR3 has 12 amino acids. Between the trimmed V and J ends, which lost 3 bases and 2 bases, there was a span of 4 bases. For the CDR3, the DNA is TGTGCCAGCAGCCACGCTAACACTGAAGCTTTCTTT. As protein: CASSHANTEAFF.

This clonotype occurred a few times. The CDR3 DNA sequence: TGTGCCAGCAGCCTGGACAGGGTCGAAGATACGCAGTATTTT. Protein: CASSLDRVEDTQYF. The J gene is TRBJ2-3, the V gene TRBV7-2; TRBD1 matches 8 bases. CDR3 length: 14 residues. V lost 5 bases, J lost 5 bases, and 6 bases stayed unmatched. Looked up from germline, CDR1 is SGHTA and CDR2 is FQGNSA.

V gene TRBV12-3 or TRBV12-4 combines with J gene TRBJ1-2, with TRBD1 as a possible D gene (5 bases). With 6 bases removed from V and 8 bases from J, the gap between germline ends came to 16 bases. The CDR3 covers 13 residues. CDR3 nucleotide sequence: TGTGCCAGCAGAGGGACGGAGAGCTTCGGCTACACCTTC. Protein: CASRGTESFGYTF.

This clonotype was detected a few times. The gene calls are TRBV2 and TRBJ2-7, with D possibly matching TRBD1 (5 bases). V gave up 3 bases and J gave up 2 bases, with 8 bases separating them. CDR1 SNHLY and CDR2 FYNNEI come from the germline V gene. This CDR3 has 13 amino acids. DNA of the CDR3: TGTGCCAGCAGTGATGACAGCCCCTACGAGCAGTACTTC. Translation gives CASSDDSPYEQYF.

V and J are TRBV6-2 or TRBV6-3 and TRBJ2-7; TRBD2 matches 8 bases. CDR1 and CDR2 (germline): MNHEY, SVGEGT. J was trimmed by 3 bases and V by 2 bases; bases with no gene match: 15. The CDR3 consists of 18 residues. The CDR3: CASSYTTLGSGGHYEQYF. The CDR3 DNA follows: TGTGCCAGCAGTTACACGACGCTTGGAAGCGGGGGCCACTACGAGCAGTACTTC.

This clonotype turned up a few times. The J gene is TRBJ2-2, the V gene TRBV2; 11 positions agree with TRBD2. Germline-derived CDR1 and CDR2 are SNHLY and FYNNEI. The CDR3 is 13 residues long. J lost 13 bases, V lost 10 bases, and 11 bases had no gene match. This CDR3 is CAIGGLAGGVLFF. CDR3 bases: TGTGCCATCGGCGGGCTAGCGGGGGGTGTGCTGTTTTTT.

The chain has TRBV12-5 and TRBJ2-6, with D perhaps TRBD2 (7 bases). The J call may not be correct, given that the DNA end is closer to TRBJ2-5. The germline V gene has CDR1 LGHNT and CDR2 FRNRAP. The CDR3 loop spans 17 amino acids. This CDR3 is CASGLVKGGVHQETQYF. The CDR3 region has the DNA TGTGCTAGTGGTTTGGTAAAGGGGGGGGTCCACCAAGAGACCCAGTACTTC.